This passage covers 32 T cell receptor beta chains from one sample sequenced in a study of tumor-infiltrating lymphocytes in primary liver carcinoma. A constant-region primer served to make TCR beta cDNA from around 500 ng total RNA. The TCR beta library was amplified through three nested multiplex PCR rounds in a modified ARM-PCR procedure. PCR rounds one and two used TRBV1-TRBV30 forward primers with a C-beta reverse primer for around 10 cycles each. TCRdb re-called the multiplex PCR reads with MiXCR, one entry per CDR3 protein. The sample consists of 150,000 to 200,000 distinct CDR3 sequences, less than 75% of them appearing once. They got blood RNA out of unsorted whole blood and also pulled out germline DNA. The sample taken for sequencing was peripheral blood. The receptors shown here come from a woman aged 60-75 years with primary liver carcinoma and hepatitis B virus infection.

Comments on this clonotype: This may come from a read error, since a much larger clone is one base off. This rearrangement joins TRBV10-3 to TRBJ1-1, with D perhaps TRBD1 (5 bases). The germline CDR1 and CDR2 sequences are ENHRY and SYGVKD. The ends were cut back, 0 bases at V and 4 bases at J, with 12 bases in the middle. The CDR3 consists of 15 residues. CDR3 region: CAISESQGIVTEAFF. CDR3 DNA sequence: TGTGCCATCAGTGAGTCCCAGGGCATCGTCACTGAAGCTTTCTTT.

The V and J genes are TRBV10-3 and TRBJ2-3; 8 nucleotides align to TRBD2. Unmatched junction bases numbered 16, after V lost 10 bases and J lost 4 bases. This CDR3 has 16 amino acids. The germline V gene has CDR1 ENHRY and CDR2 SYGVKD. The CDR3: CATNPSSGIGADTQYF. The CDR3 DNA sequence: TGTGCCACCAACCCCAGTAGCGGGATTGGCGCAGATACGCAGTATTTT.

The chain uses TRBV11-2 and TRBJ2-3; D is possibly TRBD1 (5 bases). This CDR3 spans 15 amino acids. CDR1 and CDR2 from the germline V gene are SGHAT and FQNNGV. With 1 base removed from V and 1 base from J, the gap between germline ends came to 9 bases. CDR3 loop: CASSLGQSGTDTQYF. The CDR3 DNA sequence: TGTGCCAGCAGCTTAGGACAGTCCGGCACAGATACGCAGTATTTT.

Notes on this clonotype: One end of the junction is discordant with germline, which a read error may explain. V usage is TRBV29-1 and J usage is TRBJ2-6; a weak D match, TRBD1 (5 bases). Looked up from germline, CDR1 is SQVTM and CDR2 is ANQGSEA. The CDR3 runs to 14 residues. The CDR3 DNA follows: TGCAGCGTTGATCAGGGCTCTGAGGCCAATGTCCTGACTTTC. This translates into CSVDQGSEANVLTF.

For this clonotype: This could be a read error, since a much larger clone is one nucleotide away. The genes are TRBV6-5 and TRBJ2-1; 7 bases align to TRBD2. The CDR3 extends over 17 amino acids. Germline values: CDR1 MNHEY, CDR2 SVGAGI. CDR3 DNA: TGTGCCAGCAGTACCCTCCGTCGGGGCGGGAGTTACAATGAGCACTTCTTC. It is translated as CASSTLRRGGSYNEHFF.

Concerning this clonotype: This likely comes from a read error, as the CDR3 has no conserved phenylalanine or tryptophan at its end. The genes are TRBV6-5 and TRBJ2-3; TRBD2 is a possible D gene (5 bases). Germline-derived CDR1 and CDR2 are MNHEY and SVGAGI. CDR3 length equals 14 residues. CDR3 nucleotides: TGCGCCAGCATCAAATTATCGGGGTCAGATACGCAGTATTCT. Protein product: CASIKLSGSDTQYS.

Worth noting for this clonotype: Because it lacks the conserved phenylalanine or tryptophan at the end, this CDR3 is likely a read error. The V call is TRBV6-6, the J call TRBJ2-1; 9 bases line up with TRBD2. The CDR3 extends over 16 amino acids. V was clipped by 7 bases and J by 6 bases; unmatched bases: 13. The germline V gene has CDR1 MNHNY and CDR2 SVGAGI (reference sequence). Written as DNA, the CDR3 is TGTGCCAGCACCCCCGGCGGGAGGGCCTTAATCAATGAGCAGTTCCTC. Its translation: CASTPGGRALINEQFL.

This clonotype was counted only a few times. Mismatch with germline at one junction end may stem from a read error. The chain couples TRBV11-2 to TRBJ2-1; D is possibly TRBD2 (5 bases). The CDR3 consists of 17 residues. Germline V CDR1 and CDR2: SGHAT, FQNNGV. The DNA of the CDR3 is TGCGCCAGCAACTCCTTCAGCGGCAGAACATCCTACAATGAGCAGTTCTTC. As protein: CASNSFSGRTSYNEQFF.

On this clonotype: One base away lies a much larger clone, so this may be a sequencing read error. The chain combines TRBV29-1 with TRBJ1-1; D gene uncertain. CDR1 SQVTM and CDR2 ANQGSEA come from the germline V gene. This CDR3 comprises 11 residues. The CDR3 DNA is TGCAGCGTTTCCTATCGGACTGAAGTTTTCTTT. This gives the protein CSVSYRTEVFF.

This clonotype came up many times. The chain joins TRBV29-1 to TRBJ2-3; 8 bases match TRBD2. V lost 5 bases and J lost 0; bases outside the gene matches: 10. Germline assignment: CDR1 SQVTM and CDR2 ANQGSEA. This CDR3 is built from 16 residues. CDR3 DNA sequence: TGCAGCGTTTGGAGACTAGCGCAAACTAGCACAGATACGCAGTATTTT. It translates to CSVWRLAQTSTDTQYF.

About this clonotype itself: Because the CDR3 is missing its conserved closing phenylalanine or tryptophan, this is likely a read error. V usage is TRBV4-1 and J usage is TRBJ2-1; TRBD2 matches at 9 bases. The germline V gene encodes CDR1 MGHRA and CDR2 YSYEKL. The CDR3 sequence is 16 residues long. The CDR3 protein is CASSQVIAGDYNEQFS. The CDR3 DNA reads TGCGCCAGCAGCCAGGTTATAGCGGGAGACTACAATGAACAGTTCTCC.

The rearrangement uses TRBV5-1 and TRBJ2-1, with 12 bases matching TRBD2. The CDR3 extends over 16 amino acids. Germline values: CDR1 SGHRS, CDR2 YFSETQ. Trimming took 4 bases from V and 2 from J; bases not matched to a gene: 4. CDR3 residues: CASSIGTSGPYNEQFF. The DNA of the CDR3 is TGCGCCAGCAGCATCGGGACTAGCGGGCCCTACAATGAGCAGTTCTTC. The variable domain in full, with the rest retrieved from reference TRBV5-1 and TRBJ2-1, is KAGVTQTPRYLIKTRGQQVTLSCSPISGHRSVSWYQQTPGQGLQFLFEYFSETQRNKGNFPGRFSGRQFSNSRSEMNVSTLELGDSALYLCASSIGTSGPYNEQFFGPGTRLTVL.

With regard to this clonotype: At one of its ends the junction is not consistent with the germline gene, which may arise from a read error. Here the CDR3 reads CASSGYTQETQYF. CDR3 DNA sequence: TGTGCCAGCAGCGGTTACACTCAAGAGACCCAGTATTTC. The rearrangement joins TRBV6-1 to TRBJ2-5; D is uncertain. The germline V gene has CDR1 MNHNS and CDR2 SASEGT. The CDR3 totals 13 residues.

Here the CDR3 reads CASSLAGGRVYF. In DNA, the CDR3 is TGTGCCAGCAGCCTAGCGGGAGGCCGCGTGTATTTT. J is TRBJ2-3 and V is TRBV11-2, with TRBD2 matching over 11 bases. The V gene end was trimmed by 5 bases and the J gene end by 14 bases; junction bases not matched to a gene: 6. This CDR3 region has 12 residues. The germline V gene encodes CDR1 SGHAT and CDR2 FQNNGV.

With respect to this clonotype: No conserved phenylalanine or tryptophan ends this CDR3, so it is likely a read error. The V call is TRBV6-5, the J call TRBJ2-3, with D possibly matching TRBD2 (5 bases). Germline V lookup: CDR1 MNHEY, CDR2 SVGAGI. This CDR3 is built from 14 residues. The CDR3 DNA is TGTACCAGCAGTCCTAGCCCTCGTGACGATACGCAGTATTCT. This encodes CTSSPSPRDDTQYS.

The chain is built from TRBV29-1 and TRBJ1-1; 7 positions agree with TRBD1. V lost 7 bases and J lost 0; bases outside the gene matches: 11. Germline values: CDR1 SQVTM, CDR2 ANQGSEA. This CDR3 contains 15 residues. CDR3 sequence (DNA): TGCAGCGCTAACAGGGGATATACGATGAACACTGAAGCTTTCTTT. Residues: CSANRGYTMNTEAFF.

In nucleotides, the CDR3 is TGTGCCAGCAGCGTCCGGCCGAACACCGGGGAGCTGTTTTTT. As protein: CASSVRPNTGELFF. The chain carries TRBV7-8 and TRBJ2-2; D remains ambiguous. V was trimmed by 5 bases and J by 0 bases, leaving 7 bases between them. The CDR3 is made up of 14 amino acids. Germline-derived CDR1 and CDR2 are SGHVS and FQNEAQ.

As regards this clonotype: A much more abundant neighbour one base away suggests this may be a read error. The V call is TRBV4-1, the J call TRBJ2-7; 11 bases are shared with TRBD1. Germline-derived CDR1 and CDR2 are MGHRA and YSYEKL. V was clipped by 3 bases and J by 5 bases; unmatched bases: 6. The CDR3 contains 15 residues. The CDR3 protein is CASSHPPGQGDEQYF. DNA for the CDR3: TGCGCCAGCAGCCACCCTCCGGGACAGGGGGACGAGCAGTACTTC.

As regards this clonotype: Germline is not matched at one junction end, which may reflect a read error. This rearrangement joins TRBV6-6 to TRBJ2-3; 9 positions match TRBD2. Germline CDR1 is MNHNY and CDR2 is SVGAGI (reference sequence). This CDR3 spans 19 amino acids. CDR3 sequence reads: CASSLRLAGDTPDTNTQYF. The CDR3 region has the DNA TGTGCCAGCAGCCTCCGCTTAGCGGGAGATACTCCCGACACAAATACGCAGTATTTT.

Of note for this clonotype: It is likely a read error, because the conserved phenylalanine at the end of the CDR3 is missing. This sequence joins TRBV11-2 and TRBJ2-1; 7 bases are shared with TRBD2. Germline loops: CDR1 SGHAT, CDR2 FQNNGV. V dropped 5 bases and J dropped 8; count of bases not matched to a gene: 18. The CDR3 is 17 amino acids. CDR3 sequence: CASSPFLPLTAGDEQFL. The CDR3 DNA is TGTGCCAGCAGCCCCTTCCTCCCCCTGACCGCGGGGGATGAGCAGTTCTTA.

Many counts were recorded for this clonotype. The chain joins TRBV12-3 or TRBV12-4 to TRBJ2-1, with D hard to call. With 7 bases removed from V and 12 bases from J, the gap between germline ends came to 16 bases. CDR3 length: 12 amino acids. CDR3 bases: TGTGCCAGCACACCATCCAATCGTTGGCAGTTCTTC. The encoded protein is CASTPSNRWQFF.

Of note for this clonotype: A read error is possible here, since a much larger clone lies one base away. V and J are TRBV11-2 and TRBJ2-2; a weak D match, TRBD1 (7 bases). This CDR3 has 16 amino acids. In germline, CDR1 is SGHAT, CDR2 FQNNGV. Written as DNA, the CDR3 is TGTGCCAGCAAGAGGAGGGACAGACTAAGCACCGGGGGGCTGTTTTTT. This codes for CASKRRDRLSTGGLFF.

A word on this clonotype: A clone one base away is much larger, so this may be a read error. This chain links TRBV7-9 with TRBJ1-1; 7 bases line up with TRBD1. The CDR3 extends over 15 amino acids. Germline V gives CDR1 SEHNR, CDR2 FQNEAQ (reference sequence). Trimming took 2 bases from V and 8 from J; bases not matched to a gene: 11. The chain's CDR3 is CASSLLGRGDREAFF. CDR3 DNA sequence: TGTGCCAGCAGCTTACTCGGTAGGGGGGACAGAGAAGCTTTCTTT.

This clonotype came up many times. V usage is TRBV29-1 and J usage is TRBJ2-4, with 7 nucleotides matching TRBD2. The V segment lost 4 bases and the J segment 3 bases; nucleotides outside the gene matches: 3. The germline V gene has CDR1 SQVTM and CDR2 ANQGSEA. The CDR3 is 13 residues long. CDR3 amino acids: CSVGGGGKNIQYF. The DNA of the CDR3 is TGCAGCGTTGGGGGGGGAGGCAAAAACATTCAGTACTTC. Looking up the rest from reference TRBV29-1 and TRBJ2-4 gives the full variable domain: SAVISQKPSRDICQRGTSLTIQCQVDSQVTMMFWYRQQPGQSLTLIATANQGSEATYESGFVIDKFPISRPNLTFSTLTVSNMSPEDSSIYLCSVGGGGKNIQYFGAGTRLSVL.

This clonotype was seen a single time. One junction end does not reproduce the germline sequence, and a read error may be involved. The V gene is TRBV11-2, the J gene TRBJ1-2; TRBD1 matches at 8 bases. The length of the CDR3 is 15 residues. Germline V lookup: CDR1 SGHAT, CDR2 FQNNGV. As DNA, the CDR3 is TGTGCCAGCGGCTCGACAACAGGGGGGGGATATGGCTACATATTC. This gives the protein CASGSTTGGGYGYIF.

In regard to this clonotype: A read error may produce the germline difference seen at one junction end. The DNA for the CDR3 is TGCACCGTTGTACTAGTGGACCTACAGTGGTTCTTC. Encoded protein: CTVVLVDLQWFF. The rearrangement uses TRBV29-1 and TRBJ2-1; D might be TRBD2 (5 bases). CDR1 SQVTM and CDR2 ANQGSEA come from the germline V gene. This CDR3 spans 12 amino acids.

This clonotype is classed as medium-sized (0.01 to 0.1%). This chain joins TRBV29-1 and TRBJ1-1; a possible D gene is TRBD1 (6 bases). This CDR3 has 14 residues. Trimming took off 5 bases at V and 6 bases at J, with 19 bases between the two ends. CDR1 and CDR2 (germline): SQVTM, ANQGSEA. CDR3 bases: TGCAGCGTTTTCACTTTGACAGGCCGTCCTGAAGCTTTCTTT. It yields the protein CSVFTLTGRPEAFF. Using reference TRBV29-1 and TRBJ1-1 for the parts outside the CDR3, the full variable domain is SAVISQKPSRDICQRGTSLTIQCQVDSQVTMMFWYRQQPGQSLTLIATANQGSEATYESGFVIDKFPISRPNLTFSTLTVSNMSPEDSSIYLCSVFTLTGRPEAFFGQGTRLTVV.

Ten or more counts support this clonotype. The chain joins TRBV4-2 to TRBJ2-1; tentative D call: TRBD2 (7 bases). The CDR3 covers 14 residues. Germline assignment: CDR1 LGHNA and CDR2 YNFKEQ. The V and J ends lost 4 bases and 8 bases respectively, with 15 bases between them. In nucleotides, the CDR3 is TGTGCCAGCAGCCGGGGGGGCGCAAGAGATGAGCAGTTCTTC. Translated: CASSRGGARDEQFF.

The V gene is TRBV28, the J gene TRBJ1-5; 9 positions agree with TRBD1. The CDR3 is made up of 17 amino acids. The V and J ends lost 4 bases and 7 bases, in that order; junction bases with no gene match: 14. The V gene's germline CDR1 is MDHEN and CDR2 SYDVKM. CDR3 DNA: TGTGCCAGCAGTTCGACAGGGGGGGGCGATTGGGTGCAGCCCCAGCATTTT. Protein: CASSSTGGGDWVQPQHF.

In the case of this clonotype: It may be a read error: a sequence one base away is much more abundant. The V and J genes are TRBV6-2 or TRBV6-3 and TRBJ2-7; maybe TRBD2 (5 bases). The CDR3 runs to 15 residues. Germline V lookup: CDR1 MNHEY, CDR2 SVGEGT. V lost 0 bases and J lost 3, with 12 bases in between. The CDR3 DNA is TGTGCCAGCAGTTACTCTCGGAGTAGCGACTACGAGCAGTACTTC. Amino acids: CASSYSRSSDYEQYF.

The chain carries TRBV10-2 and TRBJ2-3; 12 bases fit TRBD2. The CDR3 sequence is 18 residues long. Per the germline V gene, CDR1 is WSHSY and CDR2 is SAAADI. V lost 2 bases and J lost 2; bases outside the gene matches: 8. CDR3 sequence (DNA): TGCGCCAGCAGTGAGGCTGCCGGACTAGCGGGAACCACAGATACGCAGTATTTT. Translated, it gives CASSEAAGLAGTTDTQYF.

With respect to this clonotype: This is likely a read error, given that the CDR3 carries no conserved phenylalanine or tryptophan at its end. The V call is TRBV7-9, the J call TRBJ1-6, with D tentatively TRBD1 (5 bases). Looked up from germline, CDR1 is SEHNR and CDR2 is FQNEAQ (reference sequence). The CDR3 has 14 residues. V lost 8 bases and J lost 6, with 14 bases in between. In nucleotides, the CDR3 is TGTGCCAGCGGGGACGGATTTTTTAATTCACCCCTCCACCTT. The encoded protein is CASGDGFFNSPLHL.